The rows below give T cell receptor beta chains drawn from one sample of a study of T-cell reconstitution after alpha-beta-depleted transplantation in children. In TCRdb, the PCR reads were re-called with MiXCR into one record per CDR3 protein. The data hold some 600,000 distinct CDR3 sequences, with 10% to 15% observed a single time. The source was PBMCs, mostly from graft donor cells, collected 360 days after TCRalphabeta/CD19-depleted stem cell transplant. Receptors originate from a male patient younger than 18 who had a stem cell transplant for acute myeloid leukemia, so the T cells may come from the graft donor. The CDR3 runs from the conserved cysteine through the conserved F or W. The D gene is left open where the match is weak. A clone size is listed for some rows: how often the clone was seen (once, few, many), or a class if it is expanded.

clone size: .; D gene: TRBD2; V gene: TRBV28; J gene: TRBJ2-1; CDR3 protein: CASIPSGVWDEQFF; CDR3 DNA: TGTGCCAGCATCCCAAGCGGGGTCTGGGATGAGCAGTTCTTC
clone size: .; D gene: .; V gene: TRBV20-1; J gene: TRBJ2-7; CDR3 protein: CSARMRDSSYEQYF; CDR3 DNA: TGCAGTGCTCGGATGAGGGACTCCTCCTACGAGCAGTACTTC
clone size: .; D gene: .; V gene: TRBV29-1; J gene: TRBJ1-2; CDR3 protein: CSALTVYGYTF; CDR3 DNA: TGCAGCGCATTGACAGTATATGGCTACACCTTC
clone size: .; D gene: TRBD2; V gene: TRBV7-2; J gene: TRBJ2-5; CDR3 protein: CASSLASGLDQETQYF; CDR3 DNA: TGTGCCAGCAGCTTAGCATCCGGACTAGACCAAGAGACCCAGTACTTC
clone size: few; D gene: .; V gene: TRBV12-3/TRBV12-4; J gene: TRBJ2-7; CDR3 protein: CATSRLGIYEQYF; CDR3 DNA: TGTGCCACCTCACGACTAGGTATCTACGAGCAGTACTTC
clone size: few; D gene: .; V gene: TRBV5-1; J gene: TRBJ2-1; CDR3 protein: CASSLRVGFYNEQFF; CDR3 DNA: TGCGCCAGCAGCTTGAGGGTGGGTTTTTACAATGAGCAGTTCTTC
clone size: .; D gene: .; V gene: TRBV12-3/TRBV12-4; J gene: TRBJ1-1; CDR3 protein: CASSLHGGVNTEAFF; CDR3 DNA: TGTGCCAGCAGTTTACACGGTGGCGTAAACACTGAAGCTTTCTTT
clone size: few; D gene: .; V gene: TRBV7-9; J gene: TRBJ1-4; CDR3 protein: CASSSDDRPLNEKLFF; CDR3 DNA: TGTGCCAGCAGCTCCGATGACAGGCCCTTAAATGAAAAACTGTTTTTT
clone size: many; D gene: TRBD1; V gene: TRBV27; J gene: TRBJ1-1; CDR3 protein: CASRQTYRGDNTEAFF; CDR3 DNA: TGTGCCAGCAGACAAACCTACAGGGGCGATAACACTGAAGCTTTCTTT
clone size: few; D gene: TRBD2; V gene: TRBV28; J gene: TRBJ2-7; CDR3 protein: CASSLPSGYEQYF; CDR3 DNA: TGTGCCAGCAGCCTTCCTAGCGGTTACGAGCAGTACTTC
clone size: .; D gene: .; V gene: TRBV21-1; J gene: TRBJ2-5; CDR3 protein: CASSKVGQETQYF; CDR3 DNA: TGTGCCAGCAGCAAAGTGGGTCAGGAGACCCAGTACTTC
clone size: many; D gene: .; V gene: TRBV29-1; J gene: TRBJ2-7; CDR3 protein: CSAGRDGAYEQYF; CDR3 DNA: TGCAGCGCGGGTAGGGACGGAGCCTACGAGCAGTACTTC
clone size: .; D gene: TRBD1; V gene: TRBV20-1; J gene: TRBJ2-2; CDR3 protein: CSARDFRTGEAGELFF; CDR3 DNA: TGCAGTGCTAGAGATTTTCGGACAGGGGAGGCCGGGGAGCTGTTTTTT